Listed below are T cell receptor beta chains from one sample, sequenced in a study of T cells after yellow fever vaccination. Each CDR3 protein gets one entry after TCRdb re-called the 5' RACE reads with MiXCR. The sample gives a few hundred thousand distinct CDR3 sequences, approximately 3% of which show up once; roughly 3% is in the top ten. The sample here was CD4+ T cells sorted from PBMCs, taken 10 days after the yellow fever booster vaccination. Source of these receptors: a man aged 18 to 30 who received the YFV17D yellow fever vaccine. CDR3s include the opening cysteine and the closing phenylalanine or tryptophan. The order of the fields is CDR3 protein, CDR3 DNA, V gene, clone size, CDR3 length, D gene, J gene. The D gene is left open where the match is weak. Some rows have no size entry. The others give once, few or many, or a class for an expanded clone.

CSAPASTHYGYTF	TGCAGTGCTCCCGCCTCAACCCACTATGGCTACACCTTC	TRBV20-1	many	13	-	TRBJ1-2
CASSYSGGQQF	TGTGCCAGCAGTTACTCGGGTGGACAGCAGTTC	TRBV6-2/TRBV6-3	many	11	-	TRBJ2-7
CASSLLDGRTEAFF	TGTGCCAGCAGTTTATTGGATGGTAGGACTGAAGCTTTCTTT	TRBV27	many	14	-	TRBJ1-1
CATSRPGINQPQHF	TGTGCCACCAGCCGCCCCGGGATCAATCAGCCCCAGCATTTT	TRBV15	-	14	-	TRBJ1-5
CATSRTGLGNEQFF	TGTGCCACCAGTCGGACCGGACTAGGCAATGAGCAGTTCTTC	TRBV24-1	few	14	TRBD2	TRBJ2-1
CASSLGGPDSPLHF	TGCGCCAGCAGCCTCGGGGGCCCGGATTCACCCCTCCACTTT	TRBV4-3	many	14	-	TRBJ1-6
CASSDLQGNQPQHF	TGTGCCAGCTCAGACCTCCAGGGAAATCAGCCCCAGCATTTT	TRBV18	few	14	-	TRBJ1-5
CASSQELRAPFHSADTQYF	TGCGCCAGCAGCCAAGAGCTCCGGGCGCCGTTTCATAGCGCAGATACGCAGTATTTT	TRBV4-3	-	19	-	TRBJ2-3
CASSEVGANYGYTF	TGTGCCAGCAGTGAGGTGGGAGCTAACTATGGCTACACCTTC	TRBV2	-	14	-	TRBJ1-2
CASSILLAGDTGELFF	TGTGCCAGTAGTATCCTCCTAGCGGGGGACACCGGGGAGCTGTTTTTT	TRBV19	-	16	TRBD2	TRBJ2-2
CASSRGLAGTDTQYF	TGTGCCAGCAGTCGGGGACTAGCGGGAACAGATACGCAGTATTTT	TRBV12-3/TRBV12-4	-	15	TRBD2	TRBJ2-3
CASSQRQNTDTQYF	TGCGCCAGCAGCCAACGACAGAACACAGATACGCAGTATTTT	TRBV4-3	few	14	-	TRBJ2-3
CASSQRSYGYTF	TGTGCCAGCAGTCAACGGTCCTATGGCTACACCTTC	TRBV28	few	12	-	TRBJ1-2
CSARLRRAENPYEQYF	TGCAGTGCTAGATTGCGCAGGGCGGAAAACCCCTACGAGCAGTACTTC	TRBV20-1	many	16	-	TRBJ2-7
CAWSVGLISMGNQPQHF	TGTGCCTGGAGTGTAGGACTGATTTCTATGGGCAATCAGCCCCAGCATTTT	TRBV30	few	17	-	TRBJ1-5
CASSLVARGVRATQYF	TGTGCCAGCAGCTTAGTCGCCAGGGGGGTGAGAGCGACCCAGTACTTC	TRBV7-2	-	16	-	TRBJ2-5
CSADRTSGGARETQYF	TGCAGTGCCGATCGGACTAGCGGGGGGGCGAGAGAGACCCAGTACTTC	TRBV20-1	few	16	TRBD2	TRBJ2-5
CASSPRQLGTRSGTQYF	TGTGCCAGCAGCCCAAGACAACTCGGGACTAGAAGCGGTACGCAGTATTTT	TRBV5-4	-	17	TRBD2	TRBJ2-3
CASRRPGGGKESYGYTF	TGTGCCAGCAGGCGACCCGGCGGGGGGAAGGAAAGCTATGGCTACACCTTC	TRBV11-2	many	17	-	TRBJ1-2
CAISEGQLNQPQHF	TGTGCCATCAGTGAGGGACAGTTGAATCAGCCCCAGCATTTT	TRBV10-3	-	14	-	TRBJ1-5
CASSLLADTQYF	TGTGCCAGCAGCTTGCTAGCAGATACGCAGTATTTT	TRBV5-6	many	12	-	TRBJ2-3
CASSPTRDRAKNIQYF	TGTGCCAGCAGCCCAACCCGGGACAGGGCTAAAAACATTCAGTACTTC	TRBV5-6	many	16	TRBD1	TRBJ2-4
CSVRITIGDTQYF	TGCAGCGTTAGAATAACTATCGGGGATACGCAGTATTTT	TRBV29-1	-	13	-	TRBJ2-3
CASSFRPGELFF	TGTGCCAGCAGTTTCCGGCCCGGGGAGCTGTTTTTT	TRBV12-3/TRBV12-4	many	12	-	TRBJ2-2
CASSLGTGPTDTQYF	TGTGCCAGCAGCTTAGGGACAGGGCCCACAGATACGCAGTATTTT	TRBV7-2	many	15	TRBD1	TRBJ2-3
CASSEARLPETQYF	TGTGCCAGCAGTGAAGCGCGACTACCAGAGACCCAGTACTTC	TRBV2	many	14	-	TRBJ2-5
CSAWTLAENGYTF	TGCAGTGCCTGGACCCTCGCGGAGAATGGCTACACCTTC	TRBV20-1	many	13	-	TRBJ1-2
CSWGTGDQPQHF	TGCAGCTGGGGGACAGGAGATCAGCCCCAGCATTTT	TRBV20-1	many	12	TRBD1	TRBJ1-5
CASSLEAYGYTF	TGTGCCAGCAGTTTAGAGGCATATGGCTACACCTTC	TRBV12-3/TRBV12-4	many	12	-	TRBJ1-2
CASSPLVVQGYDSPLHF	TGCGCCAGCAGCCCTCTAGTAGTCCAGGGGTATGATTCACCCCTCCACTTT	TRBV5-1	many	17	-	TRBJ1-6
CASSEPSPRGYTF	TGTGCCAGCAGTGAGCCAAGCCCCCGGGGCTACACCTTC	TRBV2	few	13	-	TRBJ1-2
CASSIQTRVLEAFF	TGTGCCAGCAGCATACAGACTCGTGTTCTTGAAGCTTTCTTT	TRBV5-5	few	14	-	TRBJ1-1
CASRVGAKNIQYF	TGCGCCAGCCGGGTGGGGGCCAAAAACATTCAGTACTTC	TRBV10-2	many	13	-	TRBJ2-4
CASSYTRGTGELFF	TGTGCCAGCAGTTACACCCGGGGCACCGGGGAGCTGTTTTTT	TRBV6-6	many	14	-	TRBJ2-2
CSVDTGGYGYTF	TGCAGCGTGGATACAGGAGGCTATGGCTACACCTTC	TRBV29-1	many	12	-	TRBJ1-2
CAWKPGQSYEQYF	TGTGCCTGGAAACCGGGACAATCCTACGAGCAGTACTTC	TRBV30	many	13	-	TRBJ2-7
CASRDSDTEAFF	TGTGCCAGTCGGGACAGTGACACTGAAGCTTTCTTT	TRBV19	few	12	TRBD1	TRBJ1-1
CASSVSSAYQETQYF	TGTGCCAGCAGTGTGTCTAGCGCCTACCAAGAGACCCAGTACTTC	TRBV2	-	15	-	TRBJ2-5
CSSSLGPGLETQYF	TGTTCCAGCAGCTTAGGTCCGGGTCTAGAGACCCAGTACTTC	TRBV7-2	few	14	-	TRBJ2-5
CASRSPGGTSGRIYEQYF	TGTGCCAGCAGATCCCCCGGCGGGACTAGCGGGCGAATCTACGAGCAGTACTTC	TRBV6-5	many	18	TRBD2	TRBJ2-7
CASSNRVRGNTEAFF	TGTGCCAGCAGTAACAGGGTGAGGGGGAACACTGAAGCTTTCTTT	TRBV12-3/TRBV12-4	many	15	-	TRBJ1-1
CASSFNRVLGYTF	TGTGCCAGCAGCTTCAACAGGGTCTTAGGCTACACCTTC	TRBV7-2	many	13	-	TRBJ1-2
CASSLTSGGAGREQFF	TGCGCCAGCAGCTTAACTAGCGGGGGGGCAGGACGTGAGCAGTTCTTC	TRBV5-1	-	16	TRBD2	TRBJ2-1
CASSANGPVGNEQFF	TGTGCCAGCAGCGCCAATGGCCCGGTAGGAAATGAGCAGTTCTTC	TRBV7-8	many	15	-	TRBJ2-1
CASSPFPRDRVIYEQYF	TGCGCCAGCAGCCCCTTCCCCCGGGACAGGGTAATTTACGAGCAGTACTTC	TRBV4-1	few	17	TRBD1	TRBJ2-7
CASSPDSSGNTIYF	TGCGCCAGCAGCCCGGACAGCTCTGGAAACACCATATATTTT	TRBV5-1	-	14	-	TRBJ1-3
CASSSLRGTGELFF	TGTGCCAGCAGCTCACTCCGGGGAACCGGGGAGCTGTTTTTT	TRBV11-2	many	14	-	TRBJ2-2
CASSQRTGPVYGYTF	TGCGCCAGCAGCCAACGGACAGGGCCGGTCTATGGCTACACCTTC	TRBV4-1	few	15	TRBD1	TRBJ1-2
CASSEADRAPVVTEAFF	TGTGCCAGCAGTGAAGCGGACAGGGCCCCTGTTGTCACTGAAGCTTTCTTT	TRBV6-1	-	17	TRBD1	TRBJ1-1
CASSLMVLSYNEQFF	TGTGCCAGCAGTTTGATGGTACTCTCCTACAATGAGCAGTTCTTC	TRBV12-3/TRBV12-4	few	15	-	TRBJ2-1
CASSQALRTDLEAFF	TGCGCCAGCAGCCAAGCGCTCCGGACAGACCTAGAAGCTTTCTTT	TRBV4-3	many	15	-	TRBJ1-1
CASSPGQGNEKLFF	TGTGCCAGCAGCCCGGGACAGGGGAATGAAAAACTGTTTTTT	TRBV7-2	many	14	TRBD1	TRBJ1-4
CASSLARNTQYF	TGTGCCAGCAGCTTAGCCAGGAATACGCAGTATTTT	TRBV7-2	many	12	-	TRBJ2-3
CASSPRRVGEQPQHF	TGTGCCAGCAGCCCGAGAAGGGTCGGGGAGCAGCCCCAGCATTTT	TRBV7-8	few	15	-	TRBJ1-5
CATSRATNSGGDNEQFF	TGTGCCACCAGCAGAGCAACTAATAGCGGGGGGGACAATGAGCAGTTCTTC	TRBV15	-	17	TRBD2	TRBJ2-1
CASSSKPGQGSTEAFF	TGTGCCAGCAGCTCCAAACCGGGACAGGGTTCCACTGAAGCTTTCTTT	TRBV7-9	many	16	TRBD1	TRBJ1-1